The TCR beta chain described here comes from a study of memory CD4+ T cells and cytomegalovirus serostatus. General study results and limits: The CMV-associated TCR signature appears largely within the CD4+ memory repertoire. Repertoires predicted CMV serostatus with median bootstrapped AUC of about 0.94.

Single viable CD3+CD4+CD8-CD45RO+ cells were sorted as the memory CD4+ T cells. Methods used by the authors: Out-of-frame sequences were removed, leaving 2,204,828 distinct TCRbeta sequences. The protocol was immunoSEQ multiplex PCR, while the TCRdb copy is restricted to in-frame clones and leaves out a portion. Clone size and the V and J calls come from that table; the DNA yielded D and trimming. The repertoire includes 70,000 to 90,000 clones, under 80% of them detected once, and roughly 2.6% sits in the top ten. The CDR3 is 15 amino acids. V lost 5 bases and J lost 4, with 16 bases in between. From germline, CDR1 is SGHRS and CDR2 YFSETQ. As concerns this clone: Its antigen is currently unknown.

The sequencing input was memory CD4+ T cells from blood. This rearrangement joins TRBV5-1 to TRBJ1-3; D perhaps matches TRBD1 (6 bases). This clonotype was sampled from an adult in good health and CMV-seropositive. Written as DNA, the CDR3 is TGCGCCAGCAGATCATCTACAGGGTCCGGAAACACCATATATTTT. The encoded protein is CASRSSTGSGNTIYF.